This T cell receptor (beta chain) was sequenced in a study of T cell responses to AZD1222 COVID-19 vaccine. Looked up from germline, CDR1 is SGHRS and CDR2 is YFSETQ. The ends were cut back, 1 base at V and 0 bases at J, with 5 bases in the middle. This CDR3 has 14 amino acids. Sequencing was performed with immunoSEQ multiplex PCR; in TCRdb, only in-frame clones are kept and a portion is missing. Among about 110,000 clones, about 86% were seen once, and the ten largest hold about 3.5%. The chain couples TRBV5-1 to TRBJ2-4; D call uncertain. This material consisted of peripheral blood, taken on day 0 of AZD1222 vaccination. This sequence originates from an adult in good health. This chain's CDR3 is CASSLTLAKNIQYF. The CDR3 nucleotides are TGCGCCAGCAGCTTGACATTAGCCAAAAACATTCAGTACTTC. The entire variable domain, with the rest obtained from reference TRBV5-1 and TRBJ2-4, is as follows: KAGVTQTPRYLIKTRGQQVTLSCSPISGHRSVSWYQQTPGQGLQFLFEYFSETQRNKGNFPGRFSGRQFSNSRSEMNVSTLELGDSALYLCASSLTLAKNIQYFGAGTRLSVL.